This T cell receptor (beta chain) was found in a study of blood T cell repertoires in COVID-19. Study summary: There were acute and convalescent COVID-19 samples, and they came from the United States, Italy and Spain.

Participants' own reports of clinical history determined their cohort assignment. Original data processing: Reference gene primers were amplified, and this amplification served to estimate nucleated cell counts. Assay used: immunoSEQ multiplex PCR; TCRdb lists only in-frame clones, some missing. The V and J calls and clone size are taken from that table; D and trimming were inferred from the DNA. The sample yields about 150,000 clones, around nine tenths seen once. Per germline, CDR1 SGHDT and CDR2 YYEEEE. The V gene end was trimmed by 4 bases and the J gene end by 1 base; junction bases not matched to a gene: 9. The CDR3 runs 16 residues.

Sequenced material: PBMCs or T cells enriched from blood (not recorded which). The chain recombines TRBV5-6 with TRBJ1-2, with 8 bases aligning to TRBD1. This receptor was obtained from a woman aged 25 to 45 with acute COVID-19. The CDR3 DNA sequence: TGTGCCAGCAGCACCGCTTCGACAGGGGATAACTATGGCTACACCTTC. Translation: CASSTASTGDNYGYTF.